These 11 T cell receptor beta chains originate from one sample sequenced in a study of radiotherapy plus CTLA-4 blockade in lung cancer. The table came from immunoSEQ multiplex PCR; TCRdb's copy has only in-frame clones and leaves some out. The table shows about 59,000 clones, with approximately 76% occurring only once. The sequencing used peripheral blood, collected from a patient treated with radiotherapy plus ipilimumab. The origin of the receptors is a human donor with non-small cell lung cancer who had a complete response to radiotherapy plus ipilimumab.

The rearrangement links TRBV6-1 to TRBJ2-7; D uncertain. The length of the CDR3 is 14 residues. The V gene lost 1 base and the J gene lost 4 bases, with 11 bases spanning the gap. CDR1 MNHNS and CDR2 SASEGT come from the germline V gene. The CDR3 is CASSEVPHGYEQYF. The DNA of the CDR3 is TGTGCCAGCAGTGAAGTCCCCCACGGGTACGAGCAGTACTTC.

The rearrangement links TRBV28 to TRBJ2-1; 11 bases line up with TRBD2. Germline lookup yields CDR1 MDHEN and CDR2 SYDVKM. The trim removed 1 base at V and 8 bases at J, leaving 7 bases unmatched. The CDR3 has 16 amino acids. In DNA form, the CDR3 reads TGTGCCAGCAGTTTATCGACTAGCGGGGCTTTTTATGAGCAGTTCTTC. This translates into CASSLSTSGAFYEQFF.

This chain links TRBV18 with TRBJ1-2; 11 bases are a match to TRBD1. Germline V gives CDR1 KGHSH, CDR2 LQKENI. J lost 4 bases, V lost 6 bases, and 7 bases had no gene match. There are 15 residues in the CDR3. CDR3 nucleotides: TGTGCCAGCTCTCCTGGGACAGGGGGAGGCTATGGCTACACCTTC. Its translation is CASSPGTGGGYGYTF.

The V and J genes are TRBV6-6 and TRBJ1-2; weak D call: TRBD1 (6 bases). The V and J ends lost 6 bases and 4 bases respectively, with 15 bases between them. The CDR3 runs to 14 residues. The germline V gene encodes CDR1 MNHNY and CDR2 SVGAGI (reference sequence). CDR3 loop: CASSRSGGAYGYTF. The CDR3 bases are TGTGCCAGCAGCCGGAGTGGGGGCGCCTATGGCTACACCTTC.

This clone is labeled medium-sized (0.01 to 0.1%). The rearrangement joins TRBV18 to TRBJ2-1, with D perhaps TRBD1 (5 bases). Deletions cut 4 bases from V and 1 base from J, with 20 bases between. The length of the CDR3 is 18 residues. Germline CDR1 reads KGHSH; CDR2 reads LQKENI. This CDR3 is CASSLLSGFRESYNEQFF. DNA for the CDR3: TGTGCCAGCTCACTACTATCAGGGTTCAGGGAATCCTACAATGAGCAGTTCTTC.

The CDR3 loop reads CAISEQFQTNYGYTF. The CDR3 DNA reads TGTGCCATCAGTGAGCAGTTTCAAACTAACTATGGCTACACCTTC. The chain uses TRBV10-3 and TRBJ1-2; no clear D gene. The V and J ends lost 2 bases and 0 bases respectively, with 10 bases between them. The CDR3 is 15 residues long. The germline V gene has CDR1 ENHRY and CDR2 SYGVKD.

V and J are TRBV6-1 and TRBJ1-1; D remains ambiguous. Germline V gene sequence: CDR1 MNHNS, CDR2 SASEGT. Trimming pared 4 bases from V and 1 base from J, leaving 7 bases between. The CDR3 has 13 residues. The CDR3 DNA reads TGTGCCAGCAGTGTATCTTGGAACACTGAAGCTTTCTTT. Encoded protein: CASSVSWNTEAFF.

V is TRBV4-3 and J is TRBJ2-3; 7 bases match TRBD1. The germline CDR1 and CDR2 sequences are LGHNA and YSLEER. V was clipped by 4 bases and J by 0 bases; unmatched bases: 4. This CDR3 spans 15 amino acids. The CDR3 here is CASSPGGYSTDTQYF. The DNA for the CDR3 is TGCGCCAGCAGCCCAGGGGGATACAGCACAGATACGCAGTATTTT.

For the CDR3, the DNA is TGTGCCAGCAGTTACTCCAGGCGGGGCGTTGGCAACGAGCAGTACTTC. Translated, it gives CASSYSRRGVGNEQYF. This sequence joins TRBV6-5 and TRBJ2-7, with D possibly being TRBD2 (6 bases). This CDR3 spans 16 amino acids. In germline, CDR1 is MNHEY, CDR2 SVGAGI. V lost 0 bases, J lost 5 bases, and 17 bases lay in between.

This chain links TRBV2 with TRBJ2-7; TRBD1 matches at 9 bases. The CDR3 has 14 residues. V lost 4 bases, J lost 7 bases, and 8 bases stayed unmatched. Germline V CDR1 and CDR2: SNHLY, FYNNEI. The DNA for the CDR3 is TGTGCCAGCAGTGGGGACAGGGCCCCTTTGGAGCAGTACTTC. Amino acids: CASSGDRAPLEQYF.

J is TRBJ1-6 and V is TRBV7-2; D is ambiguous. The CDR3 length is 14 residues. Trimming left V 4 bases short and J 9 bases short, with 13 bases between. Per the germline V gene, CDR1 is SGHTA and CDR2 is FQGNSA. CDR3 sequence reads: CASSWPRSASPLHF. The CDR3, as DNA: TGTGCCAGCAGCTGGCCAAGGAGCGCTTCACCCCTCCACTTT.